This T cell receptor beta chain appears in the sequencing data of a study of blood T cell repertoires in COVID-19. About the research overall: Donors in the United States, Italy and Spain gave samples during acute or convalescent COVID-19. The analysed material was cDNA or gDNA that came from T cells, B-cell-depleted T cells, or PBMCs.

The CDR3 spans 15 residues. Germline V lookup: CDR1 SQVTM, CDR2 ANQGSEA. V was cut by 7 bases and J by 6 bases, with 23 bases left in between. In the source study's methods: Counts of nucleated cells, estimated from reference gene primer amplification, were obtained. Sequenced by immunoSEQ multiplex PCR; TCRdb stores in-frame clones only, minus some. That table furnishes V, J and clone size, whereas the DNA furnished D and trimming. The repertoire has around 120,000 clones, 70% to 90% of them found once; the top ten carry approximately 2.3%. Sequencing was done on a sample of peripheral blood. The receptor comes from a man younger than 45 with acute or convalescent COVID-19. The chain links TRBV29-1 to TRBJ2-3, with D possibly TRBD2 on 8 matching bases. The DNA of the CDR3 is TGCAGCGCCGACGGGAGGGGGCTAGGGTTGGATACGCAGTATTTT. Translation gives CSADGRGLGLDTQYF.